Listed below are T cell receptor beta chains from one sample, sequenced in a study of CXCR3-negative and CXCR3-positive naive CD8 T cells. TCRdb reprocessed the 5' RACE reads, keeping one entry per CDR3 protein, no DNA. The sample has under 150,000 distinct CDR3 sequences; the top ten hold 0.25% to 0.3%. Sequenced: naive CXCR3+ CD8+ T cells from blood. These receptors originate from a human donor in good health. Some clones in this sample may be carry-over from other donors' samples. Each CDR3 is given with its conserved first and last residue.

v_call	j_call	cdr3_length	cdr3_aa
TRBV21-1	TRBJ2-7	14	CASRSPTGGHEQYF
TRBV11-2	TRBJ2-1	14	CASSLGIGTNEQFF
TRBV29-1	TRBJ1-1	13	CSVEDPYSKEAFF
TRBV7-6	TRBJ2-1	13	CASKRGELDEQFF
TRBV20-1	TRBJ2-7	15	CSAATGSWASYEQYF
TRBV29-1	TRBJ2-2	13	CSVERGYTGELFF
TRBV20-1	TRBJ2-7	15	CSAIGRDTPYYEQYF
TRBV20-1	TRBJ1-5	15	CSASEVGNSNQPQHF
TRBV6-6	TRBJ2-1	15	CASSSGLAPDNEQFF
TRBV4-1	TRBJ2-7	13	CGSSQEDSHEQYF
TRBV6-5	TRBJ1-2	16	CASSYSITRVNYGYTF
TRBV29-1	TRBJ1-2	14	CSAGSGGAEYGYTF
TRBV4-2	TRBJ2-1	16	CASSQAQGQGYNEQFF
TRBV9	TRBJ2-1	16	CASSQESGRIYNEQFF
TRBV7-9	TRBJ1-1	15	CASSLTRPPDTEAFF
TRBV9	TRBJ2-1	13	CASSPGGRDEQFF
TRBV11-2	TRBJ2-1	16	CASSGSGGTSYNEQFF
TRBV3-1	TRBJ2-7	17	CASSQESTSGSVYEQYF
TRBV19	TRBJ1-2	15	CASSIRTPTAGGYTF
TRBV4-3	TRBJ2-7	14	CASSQEVRSYEQYF
TRBV7-9	TRBJ2-1	17	CASSTSSSYRLNNEQFF
TRBV5-4	TRBJ2-1	15	CASRPYTGPSNEQFF
TRBV27	TRBJ2-5	13	CASSTGTRETQYF
TRBV9	TRBJ2-7	14	CASSSGLEIYEQYF
TRBV7-9	TRBJ2-5	18	CASSSQTSFTVSQETQYF
TRBV11-1	TRBJ1-1	14	CASSSSGTATEAFF
TRBV6-6	TRBJ2-1	17	CASSYSISPSSYNEQFF
TRBV3-1	TRBJ2-7	14	CASSLQVPIYEQYF
TRBV4-3	TRBJ1-1	16	CASSQDAGAYGTEAFF
TRBV5-5	TRBJ2-3	16	CASSYRGWTSTDTQYF
TRBV12-3/TRBV12-4	TRBJ2-2	15	CASTPSGAGTGELFF
TRBV10-3	TRBJ2-3	13	CAISESGGDTQYF
TRBV29-1	TRBJ2-5	13	CSVDGGQQETQYF
TRBV5-1	TRBJ2-1	13	CASSLEGNDEQFF
TRBV20-1	TRBJ1-4	18	CSARVEAGTGRLNEKLFF
TRBV20-1	TRBJ2-5	15	CSARDQAGVWETQYF
TRBV6-2/TRBV6-3	TRBJ1-6	14	CASRPGQGGSPLHF
TRBV7-2	TRBJ2-7	13	CASRRTGDYEQYF
TRBV3-1	TRBJ2-5	13	CASSQGTGGTQYF
TRBV29-1	TRBJ2-7	16	CSVGKGGGGSIYEQYF
TRBV4-3	TRBJ2-2	19	CASSQTPDEGRINTGELFF
TRBV6-5	TRBJ1-4	15	CASSYTRGRQEKLFF
TRBV7-2	TRBJ1-1	12	CASSQTKTEAFF
TRBV14	TRBJ2-7	13	CASSQSPGWEQYF
TRBV27	TRBJ2-7	15	CASSPMPGQTYEQYF
TRBV27	TRBJ1-1	14	CASSFGGPATEAFF
TRBV5-1	TRBJ2-3	15	CASSHDDGGTDTQYF
TRBV7-2	TRBJ2-1	12	CASTQASGEQFF
TRBV28	TRBJ2-5	16	CASSTSGGGDVETQYF
TRBV15	TRBJ2-4	20	CATSMDRVNVRERTKNIQYF
TRBV20-1	TRBJ2-7	14	CSARLLGQGYEQYF
TRBV5-1	TRBJ1-5	15	CASSMGQGGNQPQHF
TRBV7-8	TRBJ2-3	17	CASSLGPGRESTDTQYF
TRBV4-1	TRBJ2-5	15	CASSQEAGAAETQYF
TRBV7-9	TRBJ2-7	13	CASSLGGVSEQYF
TRBV2	TRBJ2-5	14	CASSEGTGLKTQYF
TRBV7-3	TRBJ2-1	16	CASSSTPGLAGREQFF
TRBV11-2	TRBJ2-7	15	CASSLGGTASREQYF
TRBV6-1	TRBJ1-6	13	CASSGVYNSPLHF